Below are 6 T cell receptor beta chains sequenced from a single sample in a study of OX40 agonist ivuxolimab in advanced cancers. Repertoires were generated with immunoSEQ multiplex PCR, while TCRdb's copy carries only in-frame clones and drops some. The sample lists fewer than 25,000 clones; 75% to 90% were seen once. The sequencing used CD4+ or CD8+ T cells sorted from blood, collected in a trial of the OX40 agonist ivuxolimab. The receptors come from an adult with an advanced solid tumor such as melanoma, head and neck, liver or kidney cancer.

The V call is TRBV6-5, the J call TRBJ2-1; TRBD2 matches 11 bases. This CDR3 comprises 14 residues. The junction had 4 bases not matched to a gene; V was cut back by 5 bases and J by 7 bases. Germline assignment: CDR1 MNHEY and CDR2 SVGAGI. CDR3 sequence: CASSARTSGNEQFF. CDR3 nucleotides: TGTGCCAGCAGTGCCCGGACTAGCGGGAATGAGCAGTTCTTC.

The chain links TRBV27 to TRBJ2-7; D uncertain. The V and J ends lost 1 base and 7 bases respectively, with 20 bases between them. The germline gives CDR1 MNHEY, CDR2 SMNVEV (reference sequence). The CDR3 extends over 16 amino acids. CDR3 in DNA: TGTGCCAGCAGTTTATATTCCACCGGTGGAAAGTGGGAGCAGTACTTC. Translated: CASSLYSTGGKWEQYF.

The chain carries TRBV6-5 and TRBJ2-1; possible D gene TRBD1, 6 bases. V lost 9 bases, J lost 1 base, and 7 bases lay in between. The CDR3 has 12 residues. The germline V gene encodes CDR1 MNHEY and CDR2 SVGAGI. CDR3 nucleotide sequence: TGTGCCAGTAGGGGGTCCTACAATGAGCAGTTCTTC. The encoded protein is CASRGSYNEQFF.

The chain joins TRBV14 to TRBJ2-7, with TRBD1 matching 9 bases. CDR3 length: 16 amino acids. CDR1 is SGHDN and CDR2 is FVKESK in the germline V gene. V shed 5 bases and J 5 bases; nucleotides not matched to a gene: 13. The CDR3 region has the DNA TGTGCCAGCAGCTACGCCCGGGACAGGGCATTTAACGAGCAGTACTTC. Translating it yields CASSYARDRAFNEQYF.

V and J are TRBV9 and TRBJ2-3; 8 bases align to TRBD2. The CDR3 runs 18 residues. Germline trimming cut 0 bases from V and 1 base from J; bases unmatched to any gene: 10. Per germline, CDR1 SGDLS and CDR2 YYNGEE. CDR3 loop: CASSVAPWAGGGTDTQYF. In DNA form, the CDR3 reads TGTGCCAGCAGCGTAGCCCCCTGGGCGGGAGGCGGCACAGATACGCAGTATTTT.

CDR3 nucleotides: TGTGCCTGGAGTGTAGAGGCGGGGGCGCTTACAGATACGCAGTATTTT. Translating it yields CAWSVEAGALTDTQYF. This chain links TRBV30 with TRBJ2-3; perhaps TRBD2 as D (7 bases). This CDR3 comprises 16 residues. The germline CDR1 and CDR2 sequences are GTSNPN and SVGIG (reference sequence). V lost 0 bases to trimming and J lost 3 bases, with 16 bases between them.